This TCR beta chain was observed in a study of blood T cell repertoires in COVID-19. With 4 bases clipped from V and 7 bases from J, the junction kept 0 bases outside the gene matches. Germline-derived CDR1 and CDR2 are SGHAT and FQNNGV. The CDR3 is 12 amino acids. Original handling: Estimation of nucleated cell counts was performed using reference gene primer amplification. Clones were read by immunoSEQ multiplex PCR, and TCRdb kept only the in-frame ones, dropping some. Clone size and the V and J calls come from that table; the DNA yielded D and trimming. The table shows roughly 150,000 clones, with approximately 88% occurring only once.

The source is a man between 65 and 85 years old who had been exposed to COVID-19. The chain uses TRBV11-2 and TRBJ2-1, with 8 bases lining up with TRBD1. The specimen was PBMCs or T cells enriched from blood (not recorded which). The CDR3 region is CASSYRGNEQFF. Here the CDR3 DNA reads TGTGCCAGCAGCTACAGGGGGAATGAGCAGTTCTTC.